One sample yielded the 5 T cell receptor beta chains listed below, sequenced in a study of T-cell memory formation after mild COVID-19. TCRdb reprocessed the 5' RACE reads with MiXCR, giving one entry per CDR3 protein. The data hold more than 300,000 distinct CDR3 sequences, with 20% to 25% observed a single time. The sequencing input was PBMCs or a T cell subset sorted from them (not recorded which). Receptors originate from a man aged 18 to 29 who had mild COVID-19 (a few samples of this study predate the infection). Cell type and time point are not known.

This clonotype was counted between two and nine times. The chain uses TRBV4-2 and TRBJ1-6; maybe TRBD1 (6 bases). V gave up 1 base and J gave up 6 bases, with 16 bases separating them. This CDR3 region has 17 residues. Germline lookup yields CDR1 LGHNA and CDR2 YNFKEQ. This CDR3 reads CASSQALPRTANSPLHF. The CDR3 DNA follows: TGTGCCAGCAGCCAAGCCCTACCCAGGACAGCTAATTCACCCCTCCACTTT.

This rearrangement joins TRBV5-1 to TRBJ2-2; 9 positions agree with TRBD1. The CDR3 contains 15 residues. Trimming at V came to 4 bases and at J to 6 bases, leaving 7 bases not matched to a gene. Germline assignment: CDR1 SGHRS and CDR2 YFSETQ. For the CDR3, the DNA is TGCGCCAGCAGCGCGGGGACAGGGTTCTCCGGGGAGCTGTTTTTT. The encoded protein is CASSAGTGFSGELFF.

This clonotype has a handful of counts. The chain combines TRBV20-1 with TRBJ2-3; 9 bases are shared with TRBD1. The CDR3 sequence is 12 residues long. The J segment lost 5 bases and the V segment lost 7 bases, leaving 4 bases of the junction unmatched. CDR1 is DFQATT, CDR2 SNEGSKA, per germline (reference sequence). The CDR3 loop is CSEQGAGDTQYF. The CDR3 bases are TGCAGTGAACAGGGGGCCGGAGATACGCAGTATTTT.

This clonotype was seen a handful of times. The genes are TRBV11-1 and TRBJ2-3; no clear D gene. The CDR3 spans 15 residues. CDR1 is SGHAT, CDR2 FQDESV, per germline (reference sequence). V was shortened by 3 bases and J by 4 bases, with 14 bases between the two germline ends. CDR3 sequence reads: CASSFSWTSPDTQYF. The DNA for the CDR3 is TGTGCCAGCAGCTTTAGCTGGACCTCCCCAGATACGCAGTATTTT.

The chain links TRBV4-1 to TRBJ2-3; D is undetermined. V lost 0 bases, J lost 4 bases, and 11 bases lay in between. The CDR3 is made up of 15 amino acids. Germline V gene data show CDR1 as MGHRA and CDR2 as YSYEKL. The CDR3, as DNA: TGCGCCAGCAGCCAAGATCGCTGGCTTTCAGATACGCAGTATTTT. Protein: CASSQDRWLSDTQYF.